A selection of T cell receptor beta chains follows, all from one sample in a study of blood T cell repertoires in COVID-19. Measured with immunoSEQ multiplex PCR; TCRdb has only the in-frame clones, and not every one. The profile shows a few hundred thousand clones, roughly 92% of them singletons. Material for sequencing was PBMCs or T cells enriched from blood (not recorded which). Receptor source: a middle-aged woman who had been exposed to COVID-19. The CDR3 runs from the conserved cysteine through the conserved F or W. Each record gives: D gene, V gene, J gene, clone size, CDR3 protein, CDR3 DNA. A D gene is named only where the DNA matches it firmly. Rows may omit the clone size; those that give it use once, few, many or a size class.

d_gene: .; v_gene: TRBV19; j_gene: TRBJ1-2; abundance: .; CDR3aa: CASSISPRTHNYGYTF; CDR3nt: TGTGCCAGTAGTATATCCCCCAGGACACACAACTATGGCTACACCTTC
d_gene: TRBD1; v_gene: TRBV19; j_gene: TRBJ1-1; abundance: .; CDR3aa: CASNLITGVGTEAFF; CDR3nt: TGTGCCAGTAACCTGATAACAGGGGTGGGCACTGAAGCTTTCTTT
d_gene: TRBD2; v_gene: TRBV5-1; j_gene: TRBJ2-7; abundance: once; CDR3aa: CASSLPSGLVSYEQYF; CDR3nt: TGCGCCAGCAGCTTGCCTAGCGGGTTGGTGTCCTACGAGCAGTACTTC
d_gene: .; v_gene: TRBV5-1; j_gene: TRBJ1-1; abundance: .; CDR3aa: CASSLLGGNTEAFF; CDR3nt: TGCGCCAGCAGCTTGCTCGGCGGTAACACTGAAGCTTTCTTT
d_gene: TRBD1; v_gene: TRBV19; j_gene: TRBJ1-1; abundance: .; CDR3aa: CASSIFGQGKAFF; CDR3nt: TGTGCCAGTAGTATCTTCGGACAGGGCAAAGCTTTCTTT
d_gene: TRBD1; v_gene: TRBV5-1; j_gene: TRBJ1-6; abundance: .; CDR3aa: CASSRTGEDSPLHF; CDR3nt: TGCGCCAGCAGTCGGACAGGGGAGGATTCACCCCTCCACTTT
d_gene: .; v_gene: TRBV25-1; j_gene: TRBJ1-6; abundance: .; CDR3aa: CASSKRGAVEDSPLHF; CDR3nt: TGTGCCAGCAGTAAACGGGGGGCAGTGGAAGATTCACCCCTCCACTTT
d_gene: TRBD2; v_gene: TRBV7-9; j_gene: TRBJ2-1; abundance: .; CDR3aa: CASRVTSGNYNEQFF; CDR3nt: TGTGCCAGCAGAGTCACTAGCGGGAACTACAATGAGCAGTTCTTC
d_gene: TRBD2; v_gene: TRBV19; j_gene: TRBJ2-1; abundance: .; CDR3aa: CASSHSGGNSYNEQFF; CDR3nt: TGTGCCAGTAGTCATAGCGGGGGTAATTCCTACAATGAGCAGTTCTTC
d_gene: .; v_gene: TRBV5-1; j_gene: TRBJ2-7; abundance: .; CDR3aa: CASSSDRGEQYF; CDR3nt: TGCGCCAGCAGCTCTGACAGAGGCGAGCAGTACTTC
d_gene: .; v_gene: TRBV27; j_gene: TRBJ2-7; abundance: .; CDR3aa: CASSHYGSYEQYF; CDR3nt: TGTGCCAGCAGTCACTATGGGTCCTACGAGCAGTACTTC
d_gene: .; v_gene: TRBV7-9; j_gene: TRBJ2-3; abundance: .; CDR3aa: CASSLGVLHFSTDTQYF; CDR3nt: TGTGCCAGCAGCTTGGGAGTTCTACACTTCAGCACAGATACGCAGTATTTT
d_gene: .; v_gene: TRBV3-1/TRBV3-2; j_gene: TRBJ1-6; abundance: .; CDR3aa: CASSQGRGVNNSPLHF; CDR3nt: TGTGCCAGCAGCCAAGGGAGGGGCGTGAATAATTCACCCCTCCACTTT
d_gene: TRBD1; v_gene: TRBV30; j_gene: TRBJ1-6; abundance: .; CDR3aa: CAWRDRGSSYNSPLHF; CDR3nt: TGTGCCTGGAGGGACAGGGGAAGCTCCTATAATTCACCCCTCCACTTT
d_gene: TRBD1; v_gene: TRBV7-8; j_gene: TRBJ1-5; abundance: once; CDR3aa: CASTRDRANQPQHF; CDR3nt: TGTGCCAGCACGCGAGACAGGGCCAATCAGCCCCAGCATTTT
d_gene: .; v_gene: TRBV5-1; j_gene: TRBJ1-4; abundance: .; CDR3aa: CASRRQNNEKLFF; CDR3nt: TGCGCCAGCAGGCGACAAAATAATGAAAAACTGTTTTTT
d_gene: .; v_gene: TRBV5-1; j_gene: TRBJ2-7; abundance: .; CDR3aa: CASSLGQYSYEQYF; CDR3nt: TGCGCCAGCAGCTTGGGTCAGTACTCCTACGAGCAGTACTTC
d_gene: .; v_gene: TRBV6-6; j_gene: TRBJ1-2; abundance: .; CDR3aa: CASSYAGTGGYTF; CDR3nt: TGTGCCAGCAGTTACGCCGGGACTGGCGGCTACACCTTC
d_gene: TRBD1; v_gene: TRBV27; j_gene: TRBJ1-1; abundance: few; CDR3aa: CASSRTPGGRMNTEAFF; CDR3nt: TGTGCCAGCAGCCGTACGCCAGGGGGGCGGATGAACACTGAAGCTTTCTTT
d_gene: .; v_gene: TRBV5-5; j_gene: TRBJ2-1; abundance: once; CDR3aa: CASHDNNEQFF; CDR3nt: TGTGCCAGCCACGACAACAATGAGCAGTTCTTC
d_gene: .; v_gene: TRBV7-2; j_gene: TRBJ2-3; abundance: .; CDR3aa: CASSYTTPTDTQYF; CDR3nt: TGTGCCAGCAGCTACACAACGCCAACGGATACGCAGTATTTT
d_gene: TRBD1; v_gene: TRBV5-4; j_gene: TRBJ1-2; abundance: .; CDR3aa: CASTLTGTANYGYTF; CDR3nt: TGTGCCAGCACCCTGACCGGGACAGCTAACTATGGCTACACCTTC
d_gene: .; v_gene: TRBV7-9; j_gene: TRBJ1-5; abundance: .; CDR3aa: CASSLESGLRNQPQHF; CDR3nt: TGTGCCAGCAGCTTAGAGTCAGGGTTACGCAATCAGCCCCAGCATTTT
d_gene: .; v_gene: TRBV4-1; j_gene: TRBJ1-1; abundance: once; CDR3aa: CASSPRLVRNTEAFF; CDR3nt: TGCGCCAGCAGCCCACGTCTCGTCAGGAACACTGAAGCTTTCTTT
d_gene: .; v_gene: TRBV19; j_gene: TRBJ2-3; abundance: .; CDR3aa: CASRRGSSDTQYF; CDR3nt: TGTGCCAGTCGGCGGGGCAGTTCAGATACGCAGTATTTT
d_gene: TRBD2; v_gene: TRBV6-2/TRBV6-3; j_gene: TRBJ2-3; abundance: .; CDR3aa: CASSPSGRVRTDTQYF; CDR3nt: TGTGCCAGCAGCCCTAGCGGGAGGGTTAGGACAGATACGCAGTATTTT